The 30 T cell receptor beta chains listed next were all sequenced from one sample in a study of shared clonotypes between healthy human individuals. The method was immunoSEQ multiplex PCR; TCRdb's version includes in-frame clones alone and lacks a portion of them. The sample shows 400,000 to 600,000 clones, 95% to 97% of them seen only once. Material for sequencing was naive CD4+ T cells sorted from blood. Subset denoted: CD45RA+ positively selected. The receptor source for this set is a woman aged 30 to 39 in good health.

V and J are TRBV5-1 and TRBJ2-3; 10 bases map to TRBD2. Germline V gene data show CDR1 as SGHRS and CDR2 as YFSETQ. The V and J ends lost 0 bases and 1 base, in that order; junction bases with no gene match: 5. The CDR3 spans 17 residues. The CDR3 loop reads CASSLAAGTSGTDTQYF. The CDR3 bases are TGCGCCAGCAGCTTGGCTGCCGGGACTAGCGGCACAGATACGCAGTATTTT.

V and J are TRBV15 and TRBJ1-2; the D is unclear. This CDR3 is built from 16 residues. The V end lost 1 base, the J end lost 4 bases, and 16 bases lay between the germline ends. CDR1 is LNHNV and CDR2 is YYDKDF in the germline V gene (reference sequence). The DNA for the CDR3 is TGTGCCACCAGCAGAGCCTTTGTTGATAGCCTCTATGGCTACACCTTC. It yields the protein CATSRAFVDSLYGYTF.

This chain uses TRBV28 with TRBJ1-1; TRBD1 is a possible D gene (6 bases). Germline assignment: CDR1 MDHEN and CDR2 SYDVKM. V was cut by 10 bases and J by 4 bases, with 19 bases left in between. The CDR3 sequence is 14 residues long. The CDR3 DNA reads TGTGCCATTGATAGGAGAGGCAGGGGCACTGAAGCTTTCTTT. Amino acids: CAIDRRGRGTEAFF. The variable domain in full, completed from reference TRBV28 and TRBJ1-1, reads DVKVTQSSRYLVKRTGEKVFLECVQDMDHENMFWYRQDPGLGLRLIYFSYDVKMKEKGDIPEGYSVSREKKERFSLILESASTNQTSMYLCAIDRRGRGTEAFFGQGTRLTVV.

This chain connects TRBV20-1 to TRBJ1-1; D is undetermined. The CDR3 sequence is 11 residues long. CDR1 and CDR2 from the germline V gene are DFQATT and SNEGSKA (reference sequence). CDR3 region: CRAIGDTEAFF. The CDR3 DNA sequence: TGCAGAGCCATTGGCGATACTGAAGCTTTCTTT.

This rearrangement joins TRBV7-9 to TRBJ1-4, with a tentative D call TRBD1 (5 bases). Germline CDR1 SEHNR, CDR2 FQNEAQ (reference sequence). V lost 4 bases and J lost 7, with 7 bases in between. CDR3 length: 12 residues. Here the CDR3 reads CASSWGGEKLFF. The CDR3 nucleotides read TGTGCCAGCAGCTGGGGGGGTGAAAAACTGTTTTTT. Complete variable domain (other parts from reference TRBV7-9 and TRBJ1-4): DTGVSQNPRHKITKRGQNVTFRCDPISEHNRLYWYRQTLGQGPEFLTYFQNEAQLEKSRLLSDRFSAERPKGSFSTLEIQRTEQGDSAMYLCASSWGGEKLFFGSGTQLSVL.

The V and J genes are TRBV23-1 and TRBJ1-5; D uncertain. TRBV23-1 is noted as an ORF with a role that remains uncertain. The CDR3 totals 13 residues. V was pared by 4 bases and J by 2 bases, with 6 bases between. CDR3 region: CASSRGGNQPQHF. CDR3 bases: TGCGCCAGCAGTCGGGGTGGCAATCAGCCCCAGCATTTT.

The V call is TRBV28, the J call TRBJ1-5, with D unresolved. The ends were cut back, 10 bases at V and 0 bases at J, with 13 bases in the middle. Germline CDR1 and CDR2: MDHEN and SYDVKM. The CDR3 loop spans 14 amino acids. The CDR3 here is CATWWGYSNQPQHF. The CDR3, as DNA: TGTGCCACTTGGTGGGGTTATAGCAATCAGCCCCAGCATTTT.

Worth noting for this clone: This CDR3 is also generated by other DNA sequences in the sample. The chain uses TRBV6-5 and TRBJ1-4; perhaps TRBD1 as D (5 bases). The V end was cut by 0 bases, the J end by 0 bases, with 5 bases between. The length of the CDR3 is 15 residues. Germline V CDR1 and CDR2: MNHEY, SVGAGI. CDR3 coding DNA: TGTGCCAGCAGTTACTCGGGGGCAACTAATGAAAAACTGTTTTTT. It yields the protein CASSYSGATNEKLFF.

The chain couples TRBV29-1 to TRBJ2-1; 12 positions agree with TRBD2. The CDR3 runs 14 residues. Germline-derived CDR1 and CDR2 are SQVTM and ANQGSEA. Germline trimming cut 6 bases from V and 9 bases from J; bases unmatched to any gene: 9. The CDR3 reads CSVHGTSGYGEQFF. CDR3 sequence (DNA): TGCAGCGTCCACGGGACTAGCGGGTATGGTGAGCAGTTCTTC.

The CDR3 nucleotides are TGTGCCAGCAGTGAACCCGAAACCCCCTACGAGCAGTACTTC. It translates to CASSEPETPYEQYF. The genes are TRBV2 and TRBJ2-7; no reliable D call. Germline CDR1 is SNHLY and CDR2 is FYNNEI. The CDR3 loop spans 14 amino acids. Trimming removed 2 bases at V and 2 bases at J, with 10 bases between. Variable domain in full (rest from reference TRBV2 and TRBJ2-7): EPEVTQTPSHQVTQMGQEVILRCVPISNHLYFYWYRQILGQKVEFLVSFYNNEISEKSEIFDDQFSVERPDGSNFTLKIRSTKLEDSAMYFCASSEPETPYEQYFGPGTRLTVT.

The CDR3 nucleotides are TGTGCCAGCAGTTACACACAGGGGCCTGGGGCCAACGTCCTGACTTTC. This sequence encodes CASSYTQGPGANVLTF. The chain recombines TRBV6-5 with TRBJ2-6; 7 bases match TRBD1. The junction had 3 bases not matched to a gene; V was cut back by 2 bases and J by 2 bases. CDR3 size: 16 residues. From germline, CDR1 is MNHEY and CDR2 SVGAGI.

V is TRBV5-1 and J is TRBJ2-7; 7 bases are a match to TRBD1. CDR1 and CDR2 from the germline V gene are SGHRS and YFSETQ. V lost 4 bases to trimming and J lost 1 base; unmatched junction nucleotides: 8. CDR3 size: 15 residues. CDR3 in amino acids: CASSREGGFSYEQYF. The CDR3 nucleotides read TGCGCCAGCAGCAGGGAAGGGGGCTTTTCCTACGAGCAGTACTTC.

CDR3 residues: CASSERWEAGPGYTF. DNA of the CDR3: TGTGCCAGCAGTGAAAGGTGGGAGGCAGGGCCTGGCTACACCTTC. The chain uses TRBV2 and TRBJ1-2; D possibly corresponds to TRBD1 (5 bases). The V end was cut by 2 bases, the J end by 7 bases, with 17 bases between. The germline V gene has CDR1 SNHLY and CDR2 FYNNEI. The CDR3 contains 15 residues.

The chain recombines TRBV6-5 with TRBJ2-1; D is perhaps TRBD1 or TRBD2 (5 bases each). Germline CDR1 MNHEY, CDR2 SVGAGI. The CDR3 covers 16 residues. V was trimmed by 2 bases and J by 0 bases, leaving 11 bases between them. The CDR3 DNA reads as TGTGCCAGCAGTTACATCAGGGCGGGCTCCTACAATGAGCAGTTCTTC. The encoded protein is CASSYIRAGSYNEQFF.

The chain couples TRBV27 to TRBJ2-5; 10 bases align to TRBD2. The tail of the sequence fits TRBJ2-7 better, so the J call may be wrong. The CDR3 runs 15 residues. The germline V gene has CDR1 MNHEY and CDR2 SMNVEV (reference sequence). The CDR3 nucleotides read TGTGCCAGCAGGAATCCCGGGACTAGCGTCTACGAGCAGTACTTC. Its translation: CASRNPGTSVYEQYF.

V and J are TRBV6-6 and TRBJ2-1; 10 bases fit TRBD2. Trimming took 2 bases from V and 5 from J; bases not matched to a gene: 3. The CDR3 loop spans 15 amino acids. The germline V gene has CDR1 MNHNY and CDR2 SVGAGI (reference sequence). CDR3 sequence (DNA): TGTGCCAGCAGTTACCTAGCGGGAGAGAACAATGAGCAGTTCTTC. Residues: CASSYLAGENNEQFF.

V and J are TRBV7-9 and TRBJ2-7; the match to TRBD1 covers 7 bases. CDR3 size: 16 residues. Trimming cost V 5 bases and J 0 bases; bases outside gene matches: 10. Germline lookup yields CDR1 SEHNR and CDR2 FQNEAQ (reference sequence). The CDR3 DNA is TGTGCCAGCAGCCCCTCTGGGGACAGCAGCTCCTACGAGCAGTACTTC. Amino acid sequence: CASSPSGDSSSYEQYF.

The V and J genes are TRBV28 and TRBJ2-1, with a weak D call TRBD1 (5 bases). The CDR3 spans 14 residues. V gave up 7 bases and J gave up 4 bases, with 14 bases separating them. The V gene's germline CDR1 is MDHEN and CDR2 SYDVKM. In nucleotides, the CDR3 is TGTGCCAGCAACCTTAGACAGAGATACAATGAGCAGTTCTTC. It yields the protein CASNLRQRYNEQFF. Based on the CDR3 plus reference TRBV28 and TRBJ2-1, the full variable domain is DVKVTQSSRYLVKRTGEKVFLECVQDMDHENMFWYRQDPGLGLRLIYFSYDVKMKEKGDIPEGYSVSREKKERFSLILESASTNQTSMYLCASNLRQRYNEQFFGPGTRLTVL.

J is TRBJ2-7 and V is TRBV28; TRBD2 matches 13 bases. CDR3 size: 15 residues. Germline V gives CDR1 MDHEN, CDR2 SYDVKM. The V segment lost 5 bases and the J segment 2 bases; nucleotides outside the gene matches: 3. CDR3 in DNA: TGTGCCAGCAGTCCAGGGACTAGCGGGGCCTACGAGCAGTACTTC. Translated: CASSPGTSGAYEQYF.

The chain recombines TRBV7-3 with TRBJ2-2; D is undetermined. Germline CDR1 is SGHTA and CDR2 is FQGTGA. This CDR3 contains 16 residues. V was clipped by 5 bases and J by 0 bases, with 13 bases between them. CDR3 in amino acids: CASSLSTQANTGELFF. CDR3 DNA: TGTGCCAGCAGCCTGAGCACGCAGGCGAACACCGGGGAGCTGTTTTTT.

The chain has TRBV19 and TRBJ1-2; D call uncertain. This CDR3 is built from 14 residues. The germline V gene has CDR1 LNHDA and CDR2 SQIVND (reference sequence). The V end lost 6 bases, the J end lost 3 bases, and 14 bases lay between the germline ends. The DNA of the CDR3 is TGTGCCAGTAGGTATGGGAGCCGTGACTATGGCTACACCTTC. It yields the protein CASRYGSRDYGYTF.

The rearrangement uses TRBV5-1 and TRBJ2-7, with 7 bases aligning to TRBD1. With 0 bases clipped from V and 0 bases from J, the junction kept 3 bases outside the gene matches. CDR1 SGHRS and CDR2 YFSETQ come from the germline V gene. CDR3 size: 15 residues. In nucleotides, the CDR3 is TGCGCCAGCAGCTTGGGAGGGGGCGTCTCCTACGAGCAGTACTTC. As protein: CASSLGGGVSYEQYF.

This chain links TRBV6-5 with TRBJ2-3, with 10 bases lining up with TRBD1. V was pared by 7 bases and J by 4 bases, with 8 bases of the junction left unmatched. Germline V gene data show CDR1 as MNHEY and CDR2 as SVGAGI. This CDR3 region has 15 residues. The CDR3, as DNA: TGTGCCAGCAAGCGACAGGGGGCTCTGGCAGATACGCAGTATTTT. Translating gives CASKRQGALADTQYF.

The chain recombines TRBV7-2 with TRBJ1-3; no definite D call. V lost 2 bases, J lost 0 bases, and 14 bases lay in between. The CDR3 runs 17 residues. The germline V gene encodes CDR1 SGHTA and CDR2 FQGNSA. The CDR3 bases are TGTGCCAGCAGCTTAACCGGGCCGGGGTACTCTGGAAACACCATATATTTT. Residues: CASSLTGPGYSGNTIYF. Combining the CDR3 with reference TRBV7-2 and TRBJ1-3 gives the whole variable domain GAGVSQSPSNKVTEKGKDVELRCDPISGHTALYWYRQSLGQGLEFLIYFQGNSAPDKSGLPSDRFSAERTGGSVSTLTIQRTQQEDSAVYLCASSLTGPGYSGNTIYFGEGSWLTVV.

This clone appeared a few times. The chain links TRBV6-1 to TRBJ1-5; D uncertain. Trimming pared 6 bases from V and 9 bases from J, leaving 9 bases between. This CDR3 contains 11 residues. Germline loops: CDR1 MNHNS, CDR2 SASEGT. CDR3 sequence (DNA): TGTGCCAGCAGGGACTATAGGCCCCAGCATTTT. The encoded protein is CASRDYRPQHF.

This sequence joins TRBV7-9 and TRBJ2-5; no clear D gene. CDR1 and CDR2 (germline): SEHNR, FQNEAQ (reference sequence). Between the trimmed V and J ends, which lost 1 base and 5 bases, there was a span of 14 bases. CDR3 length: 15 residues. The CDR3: CASSLGETGRETQYF. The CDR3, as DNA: TGTGCCAGCAGCTTAGGGGAAACTGGGCGGGAGACCCAGTACTTC.

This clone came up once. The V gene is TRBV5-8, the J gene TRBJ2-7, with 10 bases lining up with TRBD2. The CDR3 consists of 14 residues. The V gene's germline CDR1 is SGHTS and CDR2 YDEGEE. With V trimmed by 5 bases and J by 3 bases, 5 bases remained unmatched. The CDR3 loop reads CASRRLAGFYEQYF. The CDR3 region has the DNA TGTGCCAGCAGACGACTAGCGGGTTTCTACGAGCAGTACTTC.

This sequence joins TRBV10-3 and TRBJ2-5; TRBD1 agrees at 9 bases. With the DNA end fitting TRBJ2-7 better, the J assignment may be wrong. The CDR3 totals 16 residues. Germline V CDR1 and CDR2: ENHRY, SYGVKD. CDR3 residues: CAIRTDRGSMSYEQYF. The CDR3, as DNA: TGTGCCATCAGGACAGACAGGGGGTCGATGTCCTACGAGCAGTACTTC.

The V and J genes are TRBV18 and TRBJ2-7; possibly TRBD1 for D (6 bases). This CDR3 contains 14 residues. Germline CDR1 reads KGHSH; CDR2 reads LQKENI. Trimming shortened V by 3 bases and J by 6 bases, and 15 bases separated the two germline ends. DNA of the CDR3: TGTGCCAGCTCACCCTTGGCAGGGGAAGGCGAGCAGTACTTC. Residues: CASSPLAGEGEQYF.

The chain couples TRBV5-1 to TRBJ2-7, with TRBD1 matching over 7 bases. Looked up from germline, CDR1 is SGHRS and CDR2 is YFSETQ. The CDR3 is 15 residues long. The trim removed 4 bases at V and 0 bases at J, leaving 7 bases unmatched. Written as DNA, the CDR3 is TGCGCCAGCAGCCCCTACAGGGGAAGCTCCTACGAGCAGTACTTC. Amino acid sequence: CASSPYRGSSYEQYF.